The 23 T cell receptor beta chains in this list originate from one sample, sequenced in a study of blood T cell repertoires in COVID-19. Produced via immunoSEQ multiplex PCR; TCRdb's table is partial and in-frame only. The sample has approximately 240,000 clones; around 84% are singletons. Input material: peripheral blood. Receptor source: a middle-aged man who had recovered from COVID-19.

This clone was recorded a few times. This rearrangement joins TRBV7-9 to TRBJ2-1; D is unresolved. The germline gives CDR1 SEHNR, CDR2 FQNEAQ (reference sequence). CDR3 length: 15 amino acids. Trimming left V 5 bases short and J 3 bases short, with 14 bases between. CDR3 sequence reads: CASSRVVADYNEQFF. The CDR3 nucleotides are TGTGCCAGCAGCCGGGTAGTAGCCGACTACAATGAGCAGTTCTTC.

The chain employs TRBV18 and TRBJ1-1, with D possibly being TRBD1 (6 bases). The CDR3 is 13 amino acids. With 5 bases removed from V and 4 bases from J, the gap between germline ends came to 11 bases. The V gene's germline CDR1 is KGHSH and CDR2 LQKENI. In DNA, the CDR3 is TGTGCCAGCTCAACCAGACAGGCCACTGAAGCTTTCTTT. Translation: CASSTRQATEAFF.

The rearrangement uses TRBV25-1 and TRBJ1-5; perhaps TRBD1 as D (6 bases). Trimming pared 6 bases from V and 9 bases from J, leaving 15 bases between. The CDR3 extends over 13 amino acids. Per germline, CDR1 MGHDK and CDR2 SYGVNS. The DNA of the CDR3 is TGTGCCAGCAGCGTATCGGGGGGGCGGCCCCAGCATTTT. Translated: CASSVSGGRPQHF.

The DNA of the CDR3 is TGTGCCAGCAGTGACGACAGAAGCACAGATACGCAGTATTTT. This gives the protein CASSDDRSTDTQYF. The V call is TRBV25-1, the J call TRBJ2-3; a weak D match, TRBD1 (5 bases). Germline CDR1 MGHDK, CDR2 SYGVNS. CDR3 size: 14 residues. The germline V and J ends were trimmed by 3 bases and 0 bases, with 7 bases remaining between them.

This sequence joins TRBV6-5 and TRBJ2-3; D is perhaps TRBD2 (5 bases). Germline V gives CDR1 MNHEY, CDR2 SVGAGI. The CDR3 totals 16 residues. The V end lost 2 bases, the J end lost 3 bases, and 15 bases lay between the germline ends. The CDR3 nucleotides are TGTGCCAGCAGTTACCGCGTTGACCCGGGGACAGATACGCAGTATTTT. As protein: CASSYRVDPGTDTQYF.

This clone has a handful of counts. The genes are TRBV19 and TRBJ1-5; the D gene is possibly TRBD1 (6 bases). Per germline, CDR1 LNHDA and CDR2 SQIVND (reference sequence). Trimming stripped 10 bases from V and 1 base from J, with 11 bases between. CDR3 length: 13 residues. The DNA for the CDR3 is TGTGCCACTAACAGGGAAAGCAATCAGCCCCAGCATTTT. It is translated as CATNRESNQPQHF.

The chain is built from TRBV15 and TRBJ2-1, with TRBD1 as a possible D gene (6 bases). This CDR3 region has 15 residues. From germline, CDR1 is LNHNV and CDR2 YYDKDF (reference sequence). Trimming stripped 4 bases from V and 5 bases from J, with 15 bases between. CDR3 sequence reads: CATSIEQGLHNEQFF. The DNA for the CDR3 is TGTGCCACCAGCATAGAACAGGGCCTGCACAATGAGCAGTTCTTC.

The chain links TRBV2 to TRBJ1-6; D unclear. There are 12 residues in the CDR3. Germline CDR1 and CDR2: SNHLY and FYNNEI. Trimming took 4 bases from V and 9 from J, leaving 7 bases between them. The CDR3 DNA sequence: TGTGCCAGCAGTGCTGTCGGTTCACCCCTCCACTTT. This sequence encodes CASSAVGSPLHF.

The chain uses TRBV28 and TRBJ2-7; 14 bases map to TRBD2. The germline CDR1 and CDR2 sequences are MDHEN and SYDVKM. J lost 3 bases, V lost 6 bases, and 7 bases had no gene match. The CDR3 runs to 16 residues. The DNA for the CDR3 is TGTGCCAGCAGGGGACTAGCGGGAGCATGGGGCTACGAGCAGTACTTC. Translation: CASRGLAGAWGYEQYF.

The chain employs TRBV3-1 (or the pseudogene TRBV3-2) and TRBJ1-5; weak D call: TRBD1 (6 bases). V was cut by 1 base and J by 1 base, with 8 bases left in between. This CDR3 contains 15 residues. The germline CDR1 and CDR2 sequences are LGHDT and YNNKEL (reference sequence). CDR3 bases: TGTGCCAGCAGCCAAGGGGGGCCCAGCAATCAGCCCCAGCATTTT. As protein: CASSQGGPSNQPQHF.

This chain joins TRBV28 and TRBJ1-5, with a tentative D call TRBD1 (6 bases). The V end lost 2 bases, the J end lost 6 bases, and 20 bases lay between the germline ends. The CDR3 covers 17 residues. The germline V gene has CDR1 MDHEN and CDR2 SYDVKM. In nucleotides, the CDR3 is TGTGCCAGCAGTTTAGCAGGGGTAGGGGCAAGGAGTCAGCCCCAGCATTTT. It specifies CASSLAGVGARSQPQHF.

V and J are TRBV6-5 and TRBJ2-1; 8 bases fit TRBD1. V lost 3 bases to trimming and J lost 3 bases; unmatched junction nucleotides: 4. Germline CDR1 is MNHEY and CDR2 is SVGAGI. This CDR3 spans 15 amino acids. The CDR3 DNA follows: TGTGCCAGCAGTTATAAGGACAGGGTCTACAATGAGCAGTTCTTC. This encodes CASSYKDRVYNEQFF.

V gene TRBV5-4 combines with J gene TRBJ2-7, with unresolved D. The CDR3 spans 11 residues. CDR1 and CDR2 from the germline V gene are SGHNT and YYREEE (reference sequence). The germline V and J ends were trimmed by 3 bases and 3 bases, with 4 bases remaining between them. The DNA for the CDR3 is TGTGCCAGCAGCTCCTTCTACGAGCAGTACTTC. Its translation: CASSSFYEQYF.

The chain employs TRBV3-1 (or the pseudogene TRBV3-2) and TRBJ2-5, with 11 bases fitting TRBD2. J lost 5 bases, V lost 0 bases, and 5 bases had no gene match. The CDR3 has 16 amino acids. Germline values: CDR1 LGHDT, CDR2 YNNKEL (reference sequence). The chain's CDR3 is CASSQEVLAGVETQYF. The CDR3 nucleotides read TGTGCCAGCAGCCAAGAGGTACTAGCGGGAGTGGAGACCCAGTACTTC.

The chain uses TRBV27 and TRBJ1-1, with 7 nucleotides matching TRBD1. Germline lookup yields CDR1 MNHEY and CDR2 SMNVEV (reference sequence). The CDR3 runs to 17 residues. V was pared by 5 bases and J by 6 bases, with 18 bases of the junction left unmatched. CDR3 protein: CASSKLNPGQVGPEAFF. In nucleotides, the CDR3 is TGTGCCAGCAGTAAACTCAACCCCGGACAGGTCGGGCCTGAAGCTTTCTTT.

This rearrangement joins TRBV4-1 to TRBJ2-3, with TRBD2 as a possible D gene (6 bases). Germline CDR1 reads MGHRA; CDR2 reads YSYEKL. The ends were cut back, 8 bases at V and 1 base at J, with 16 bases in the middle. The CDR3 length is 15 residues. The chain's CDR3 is CASLPGVAGTDTQYF. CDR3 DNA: TGCGCCAGCCTACCGGGAGTAGCAGGCACAGATACGCAGTATTTT.

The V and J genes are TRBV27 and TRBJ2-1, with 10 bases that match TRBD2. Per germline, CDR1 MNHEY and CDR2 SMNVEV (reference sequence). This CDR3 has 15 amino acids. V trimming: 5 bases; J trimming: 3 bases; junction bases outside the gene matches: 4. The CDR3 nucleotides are TGTGCCAGCAGTCTAGCGGGAGCAGTCTACAATGAGCAGTTCTTC. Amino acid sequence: CASSLAGAVYNEQFF.

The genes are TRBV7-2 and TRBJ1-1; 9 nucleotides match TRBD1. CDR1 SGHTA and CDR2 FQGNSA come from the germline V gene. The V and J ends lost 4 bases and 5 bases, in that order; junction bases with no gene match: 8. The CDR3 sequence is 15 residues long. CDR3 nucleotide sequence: TGTGCCAGCAGCTCAAGGGGACAGGGTGGGACTGAAGCTTTCTTT. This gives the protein CASSSRGQGGTEAFF.

CDR3 DNA sequence: TGTGCCAGCAGTAGACAGGGGTTGGCAAATGAGCAGTTCTTC. It codes for CASSRQGLANEQFF. The V call is TRBV6-5, the J call TRBJ2-1; 8 bases fit TRBD1. This CDR3 comprises 14 residues. Germline V gene data show CDR1 as MNHEY and CDR2 as SVGAGI. The junction had 7 bases not matched to a gene; V was cut back by 5 bases and J by 7 bases.

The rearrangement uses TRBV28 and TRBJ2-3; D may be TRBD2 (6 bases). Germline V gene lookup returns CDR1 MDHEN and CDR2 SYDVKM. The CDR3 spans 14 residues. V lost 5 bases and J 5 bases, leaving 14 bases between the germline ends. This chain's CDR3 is CASSIPGSRDTQYF. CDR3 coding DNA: TGTGCCAGCAGTATCCCCGGGAGCCGAGATACGCAGTATTTT.

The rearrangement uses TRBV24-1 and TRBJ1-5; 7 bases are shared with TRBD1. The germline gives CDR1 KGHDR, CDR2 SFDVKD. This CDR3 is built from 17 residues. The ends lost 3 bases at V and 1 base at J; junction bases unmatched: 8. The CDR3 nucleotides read TGTGCCACCAGTGATAAGGTAGGGGGCGAGAGCAATCAGCCCCAGCATTTT. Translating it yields CATSDKVGGESNQPQHF.

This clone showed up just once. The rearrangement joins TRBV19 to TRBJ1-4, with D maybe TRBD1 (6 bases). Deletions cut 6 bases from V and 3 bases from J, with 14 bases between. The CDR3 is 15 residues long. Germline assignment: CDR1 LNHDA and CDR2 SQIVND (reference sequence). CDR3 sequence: CASSPVGAANEKLFF. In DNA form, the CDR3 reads TGTGCCAGTAGCCCGGTGGGGGCCGCTAATGAAAAACTGTTTTTT.

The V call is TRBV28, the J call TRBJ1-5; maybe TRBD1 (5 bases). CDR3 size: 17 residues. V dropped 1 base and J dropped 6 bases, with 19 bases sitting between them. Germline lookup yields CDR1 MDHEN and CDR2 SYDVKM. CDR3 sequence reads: CASSLYGWTSGGQPQHF. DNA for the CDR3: TGTGCCAGCAGTTTATATGGATGGACCTCGGGGGGTCAGCCCCAGCATTTT.